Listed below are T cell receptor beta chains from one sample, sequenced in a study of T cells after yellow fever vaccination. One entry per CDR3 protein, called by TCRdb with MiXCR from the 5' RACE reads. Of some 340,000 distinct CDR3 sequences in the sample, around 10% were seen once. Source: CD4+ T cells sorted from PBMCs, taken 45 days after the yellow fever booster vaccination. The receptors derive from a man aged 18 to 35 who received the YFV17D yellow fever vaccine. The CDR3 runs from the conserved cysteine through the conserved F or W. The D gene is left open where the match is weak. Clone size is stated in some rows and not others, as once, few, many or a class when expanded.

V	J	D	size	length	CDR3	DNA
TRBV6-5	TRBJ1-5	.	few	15	CASTPWVGSNQPQHF	TGTGCCAGCACCCCCTGGGTCGGTAGCAATCAGCCCCAGCATTTT
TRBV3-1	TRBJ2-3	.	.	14	CASSDRPTTDTQYF	TGTGCCAGCAGCGACCGGCCTACAACAGATACGCAGTATTTT
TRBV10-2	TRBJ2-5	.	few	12	CASSESTETQYF	TGCGCCAGCAGTGAGTCGACGGAGACCCAGTACTTC
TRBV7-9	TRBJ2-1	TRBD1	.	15	CASSAQGAVYNEQFF	TGTGCCAGCAGCGCACAGGGGGCGGTTTACAATGAGCAGTTCTTC
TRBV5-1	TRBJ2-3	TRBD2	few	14	CASSLSSGGDTQYF	TGCGCCAGCAGCTTGTCTAGCGGGGGGGATACGCAGTATTTT
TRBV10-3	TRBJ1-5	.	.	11	CATGTDQPQHF	TGTGCCACCGGGACCGATCAGCCCCAGCATTTT
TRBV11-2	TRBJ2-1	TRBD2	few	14	CASNKLAGNNEQFF	TGTGCCAGCAACAAACTAGCGGGGAACAATGAGCAGTTCTTC
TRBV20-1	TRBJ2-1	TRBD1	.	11	CSPGQGNEQFF	TGCAGTCCCGGACAGGGCAATGAGCAGTTCTTC
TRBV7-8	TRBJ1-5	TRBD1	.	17	CASSLASGGGSNQPQHF	TGTGCCAGCAGCTTAGCGTCAGGGGGGGGTAGCAATCAGCCCCAGCATTTT
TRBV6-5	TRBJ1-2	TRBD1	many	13	CASSSDRGYGYTF	TGTGCCAGCAGCTCGGACAGGGGCTATGGCTACACCTTC
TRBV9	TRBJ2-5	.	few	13	CASSAGPMETQYF	TGTGCCAGCAGCGCCGGCCCGATGGAGACCCAGTACTTC
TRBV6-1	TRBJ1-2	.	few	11	CASSVPRGYTF	TGTGCCAGCAGTGTCCCTCGTGGCTACACCTTC
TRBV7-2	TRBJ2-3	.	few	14	CASSLRRSTDTQYF	TGTGCCAGCAGCTTACGGCGGTCCACAGATACGCAGTATTTT
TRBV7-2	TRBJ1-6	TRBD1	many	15	CASSRSGQRNSPLHF	TGTGCCAGCAGCCGCTCGGGACAGAGAAATTCACCCCTCCACTTT
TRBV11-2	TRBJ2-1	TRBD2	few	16	CASSSPERGGYNEQFF	TGTGCCAGCAGTTCCCCGGAACGGGGGGGCTACAATGAGCAGTTCTTC
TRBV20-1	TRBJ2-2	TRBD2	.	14	CSARKAGVTGELFF	TGCAGTGCTAGAAAAGCGGGGGTTACCGGGGAGCTGTTTTTT
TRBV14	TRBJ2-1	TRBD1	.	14	CASRLPRGNNEQFF	TGTGCCAGCAGGCTCCCCAGGGGGAACAATGAGCAGTTCTTC
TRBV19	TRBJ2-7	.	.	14	CASSMSQSSYEQYF	TGTGCCAGTAGTATGTCACAAAGCTCCTACGAGCAGTACTTC
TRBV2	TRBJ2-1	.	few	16	CASSEAAGTDPNEQFF	TGTGCCAGCAGTGAAGCCGCCGGGACTGACCCCAATGAGCAGTTCTTC
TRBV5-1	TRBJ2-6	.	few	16	CASSLGVQGEANVLTF	TGCGCCAGCAGCTTGGGGGTACAGGGCGAGGCCAACGTCCTGACTTTC
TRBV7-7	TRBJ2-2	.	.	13	CASSQGPTGELFF	TGTGCCAGCAGCCAGGGACCCACCGGGGAGCTGTTTTTT
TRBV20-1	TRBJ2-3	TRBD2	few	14	CSASSGGASDTQYF	TGCAGTGCTTCTAGCGGGGGGGCGTCGGATACGCAGTATTTT
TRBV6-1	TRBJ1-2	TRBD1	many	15	CASSPDRAGNYGYTF	TGTGCCAGCAGCCCCGACAGGGCGGGGAACTATGGCTACACCTTC
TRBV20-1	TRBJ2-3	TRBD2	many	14	CSARGLAGADTQYF	TGCAGTGCTAGAGGCCTAGCGGGGGCAGATACGCAGTATTTT
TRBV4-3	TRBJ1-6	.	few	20	CASSQDNGQGLLPFNSPLHF	TGCGCCAGCAGCCAAGATAACGGTCAAGGCCTCCTCCCTTTTAATTCACCCCTCCACTTT
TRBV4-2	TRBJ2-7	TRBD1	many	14	CASSHRDRDYEQYF	TGTGCCAGCAGCCACCGGGACAGAGACTACGAGCAGTACTTC
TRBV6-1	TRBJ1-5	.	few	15	CASSLTALGNQPQHF	TGTGCCAGCAGTCTGACAGCGCTCGGCAATCAGCCCCAGCATTTT
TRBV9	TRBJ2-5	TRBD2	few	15	CASSVGGTSEETQYF	TGTGCCAGCAGCGTAGGGGGGACTAGCGAAGAGACCCAGTACTTC
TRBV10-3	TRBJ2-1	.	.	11	CAIKGNNEQFF	TGTGCCATCAAAGGGAACAATGAGCAGTTCTTC
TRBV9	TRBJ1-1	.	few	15	CASSVGGLMNTEAFF	TGTGCCAGCAGCGTAGGAGGACTAATGAACACTGAAGCTTTCTTT
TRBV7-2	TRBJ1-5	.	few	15	CASSPGLFDNQPQHF	TGTGCCAGCAGCCCAGGACTTTTTGACAATCAGCCCCAGCATTTT
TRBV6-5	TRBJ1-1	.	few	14	CASSYRPGSYEAFF	TGTGCCAGCAGTTACCGACCAGGGTCTTATGAAGCTTTCTTT
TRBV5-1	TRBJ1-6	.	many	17	CASSLEPGNSYNSPLHF	TGCGCCAGCAGCTTGGAACCCGGGAACAGCTATAATTCACCCCTCCACTTT
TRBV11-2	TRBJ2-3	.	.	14	CASSLGVRADTQYF	TGTGCCAGCAGCTTAGGGGTTAGGGCAGATACGCAGTATTTT
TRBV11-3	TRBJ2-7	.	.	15	CASSLEGQRGYEQYF	TGTGCCAGCAGCTTGGAGGGACAGAGGGGATACGAGCAGTACTTC
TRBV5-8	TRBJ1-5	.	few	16	CASSLWAGSSNQPQHF	TGTGCCAGCAGCTTGTGGGCAGGTTCTAGCAATCAGCCCCAGCATTTT
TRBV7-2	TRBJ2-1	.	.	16	CASSIASLSSYNEQFF	TGTGCCAGCAGCATTGCTAGCCTGAGCTCCTACAATGAGCAGTTCTTC
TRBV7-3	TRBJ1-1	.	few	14	CASSPSRRNTEAFF	TGTGCCAGCAGCCCCAGTAGGAGGAACACTGAAGCTTTCTTT
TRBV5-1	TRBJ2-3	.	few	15	CASSPMVASTDTQYF	TGCGCCAGCAGCCCTATGGTTGCTAGCACAGATACGCAGTATTTT
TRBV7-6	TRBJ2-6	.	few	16	CASSARTASGANVLTF	TGTGCCAGCAGCGCCCGGACAGCCTCTGGGGCCAACGTCCTGACTTTC
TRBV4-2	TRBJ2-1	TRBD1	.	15	CASSPLGDRSNEQFF	TGTGCCAGCAGCCCTTTAGGGGACAGGTCCAATGAGCAGTTCTTC
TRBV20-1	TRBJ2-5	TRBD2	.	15	CSARLSGGSWETQYF	TGCAGTGCTAGGCTGAGCGGGGGCTCCTGGGAGACCCAGTACTTC
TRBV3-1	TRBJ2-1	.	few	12	CASSQVIREQFF	TGTGCCAGCAGCCAAGTAATTCGCGAGCAGTTCTTC
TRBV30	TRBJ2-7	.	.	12	CAWSRDAYEQYF	TGTGCCTGGAGCCGGGACGCCTACGAGCAGTACTTC
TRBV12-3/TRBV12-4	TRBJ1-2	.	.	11	CASSQGRADTF	TGTGCCAGCAGTCAGGGCCGGGCTGACACCTTC
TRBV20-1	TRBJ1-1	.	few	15	CRLSPSDSLITEAFF	TGCAGACTTAGCCCCTCGGACAGCTTGATCACTGAAGCTTTCTTT
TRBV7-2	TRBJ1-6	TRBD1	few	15	CASSLQGLKNSPLHF	TGTGCCAGCAGCCTACAGGGGTTGAAGAATTCACCCCTCCACTTT
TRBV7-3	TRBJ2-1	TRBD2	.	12	CASSMQRGQQFF	TGTGCCAGCAGCATGCAGCGGGGGCAGCAGTTCTTC
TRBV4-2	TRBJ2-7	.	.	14	CASSQDRRAREQYF	TGTGCCAGCAGCCAAGATAGGAGGGCTCGCGAGCAGTACTTC
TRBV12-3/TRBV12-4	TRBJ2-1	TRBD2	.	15	CASSFGLAGVDEQFF	TGTGCCAGCAGTTTCGGGCTAGCGGGGGTCGATGAGCAGTTCTTC
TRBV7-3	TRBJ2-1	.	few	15	CASSPAGNKYNEQFF	TGTGCCAGCAGCCCCGCGGGGAACAAATACAATGAGCAGTTCTTC
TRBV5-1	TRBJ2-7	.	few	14	CASSPRHPQDEQYF	TGCGCCAGCAGCCCAAGACATCCTCAGGACGAGCAGTACTTC
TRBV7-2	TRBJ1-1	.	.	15	CASSAQATENTEAFF	TGTGCCAGCAGCGCCCAAGCTACGGAGAACACTGAAGCTTTCTTT
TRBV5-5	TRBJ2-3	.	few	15	CASSLPPGPTDTQYF	TGTGCCAGCAGCTTGCCCCCGGGCCCGACAGATACGCAGTATTTT
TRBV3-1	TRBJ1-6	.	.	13	CASSLKPLLILHF	TGTGCCAGCAGCCTCAAACCACTGCTGATCCTCCACTTT
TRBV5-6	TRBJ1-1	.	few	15	CASSFEGRIGTEAFF	TGTGCCAGCAGCTTTGAGGGGCGGATTGGGACTGAAGCTTTCTTT
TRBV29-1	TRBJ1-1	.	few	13	CSFNRNMDTEAFF	TGCAGCTTTAATAGGAATATGGACACTGAAGCTTTCTTT